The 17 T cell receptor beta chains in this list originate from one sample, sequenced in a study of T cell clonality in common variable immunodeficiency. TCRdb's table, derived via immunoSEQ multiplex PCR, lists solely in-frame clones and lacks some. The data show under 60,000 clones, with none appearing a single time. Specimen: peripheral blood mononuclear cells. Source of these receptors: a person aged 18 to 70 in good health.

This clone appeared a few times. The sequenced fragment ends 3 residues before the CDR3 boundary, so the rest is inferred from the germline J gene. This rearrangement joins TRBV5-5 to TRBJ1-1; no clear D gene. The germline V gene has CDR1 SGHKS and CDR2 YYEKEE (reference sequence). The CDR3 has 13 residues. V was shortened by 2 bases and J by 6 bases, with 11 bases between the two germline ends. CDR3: CASSLAGSPEAFF. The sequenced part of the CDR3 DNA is TGTGCCAGCAGCTTAGCGGGATCACCTGAA. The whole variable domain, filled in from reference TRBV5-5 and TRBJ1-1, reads DAGVTQSPTHLIKTRGQQVTLRCSPISGHKSVSWYQQVLGQGPQFIFQYYEKEERGRGNFPDRFSARQFPNYSSELNVNALLLGDSALYLCASSLAGSPEAFFGQGTRLTVV.

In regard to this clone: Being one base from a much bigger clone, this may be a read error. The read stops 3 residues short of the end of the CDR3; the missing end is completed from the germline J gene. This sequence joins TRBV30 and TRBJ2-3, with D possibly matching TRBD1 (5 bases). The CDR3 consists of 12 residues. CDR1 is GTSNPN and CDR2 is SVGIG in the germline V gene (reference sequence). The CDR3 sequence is CAWSEGLQPQYF. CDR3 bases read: TGTGCCTGGAGTGAGGGGCTTCAGCCG.

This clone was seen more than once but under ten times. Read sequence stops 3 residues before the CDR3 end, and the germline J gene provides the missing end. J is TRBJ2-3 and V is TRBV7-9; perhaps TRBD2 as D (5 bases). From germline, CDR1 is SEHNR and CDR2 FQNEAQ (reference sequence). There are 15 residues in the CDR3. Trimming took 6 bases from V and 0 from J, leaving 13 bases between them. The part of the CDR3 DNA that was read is TGTGCCAGCAGTGAGGTAGCGAAAAGCACAGATACG. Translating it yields CASSEVAKSTDT. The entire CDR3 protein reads CASSEVAKSTDTQYF.

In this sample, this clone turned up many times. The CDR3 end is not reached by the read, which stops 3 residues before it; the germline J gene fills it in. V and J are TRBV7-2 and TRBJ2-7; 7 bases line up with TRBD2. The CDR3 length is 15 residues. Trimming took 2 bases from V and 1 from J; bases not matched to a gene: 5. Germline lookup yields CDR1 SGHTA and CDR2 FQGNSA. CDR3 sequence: CASSLSSSGSYEQYF. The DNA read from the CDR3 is TGTGCCAGCAGCTTAAGCTCTAGCGGTTCCTACGAG.

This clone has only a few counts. Incomplete CDR3 DNA: TGTGCCAGCAAACCAAACAGGGGGCTCACCGGGGAG. This translates into CASKPNRGLTGE. The whole CDR3 sequence is CASKPNRGLTGELFF. The V gene is TRBV2, the J gene TRBJ2-2; TRBD1 matches at 9 bases. From the germline J gene comes the end of the CDR3, since the read stops 3 residues before it. CDR3 length equals 15 residues. J gave up 4 bases and V 7 bases, and 7 bases lay outside the gene matches. From germline, CDR1 is SNHLY and CDR2 FYNNEI.

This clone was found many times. CDR3 in amino acids: CAISESSGGGTGELFF. CDR3 DNA, as far as it was read: TGTGCCATCAGTGAGTCGTCGGGGGGCGGCACCGGGGAG. This rearrangement joins TRBV10-3 to TRBJ2-2, with D tentatively TRBD2 (7 bases). The read ends 3 residues shy of where the CDR3 ends; the end is completed using the germline J gene. Germline V gives CDR1 ENHRY, CDR2 SYGVKD. This CDR3 comprises 16 residues. Between the trimmed V and J ends, which lost 0 bases and 4 bases, there was a span of 12 bases.

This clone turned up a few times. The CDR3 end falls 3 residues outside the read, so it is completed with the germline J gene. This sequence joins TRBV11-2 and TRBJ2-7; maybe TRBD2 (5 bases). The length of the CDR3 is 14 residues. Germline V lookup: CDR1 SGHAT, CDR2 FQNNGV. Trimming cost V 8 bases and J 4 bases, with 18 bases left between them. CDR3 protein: CASGRRMVAYEQYF. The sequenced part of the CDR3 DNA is TGTGCCAGCGGCCGGAGGATGGTAGCTTACGAG. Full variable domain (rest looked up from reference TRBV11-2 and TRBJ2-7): EAGVAQSPRYKIIEKRQSVAFWCNPISGHATLYWYQQILGQGPKLLIQFQNNGVVDDSQLPKDRFSAERLKGVDSTLKIQPAKLEDSAVYLCASGRRMVAYEQYFGPGTRLTVT.

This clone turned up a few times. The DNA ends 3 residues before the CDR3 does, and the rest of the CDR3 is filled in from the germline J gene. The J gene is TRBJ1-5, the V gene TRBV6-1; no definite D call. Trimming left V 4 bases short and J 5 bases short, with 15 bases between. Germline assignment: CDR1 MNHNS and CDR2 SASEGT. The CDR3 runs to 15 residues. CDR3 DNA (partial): TGTGCCAGCAGTGCGGCAGGTAGTAAGTATCAGCCC. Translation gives CASSAAGSKYQP. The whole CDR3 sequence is CASSAAGSKYQPQHF.

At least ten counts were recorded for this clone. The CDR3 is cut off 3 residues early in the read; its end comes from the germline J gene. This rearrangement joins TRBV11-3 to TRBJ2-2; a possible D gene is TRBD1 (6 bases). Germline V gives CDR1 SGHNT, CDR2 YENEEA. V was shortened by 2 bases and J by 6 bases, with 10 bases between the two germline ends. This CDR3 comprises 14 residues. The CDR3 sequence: CASSLRGIPGELFF. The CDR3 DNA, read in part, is TGTGCCAGCAGCTTAAGGGGGATACCCGGGGAG.

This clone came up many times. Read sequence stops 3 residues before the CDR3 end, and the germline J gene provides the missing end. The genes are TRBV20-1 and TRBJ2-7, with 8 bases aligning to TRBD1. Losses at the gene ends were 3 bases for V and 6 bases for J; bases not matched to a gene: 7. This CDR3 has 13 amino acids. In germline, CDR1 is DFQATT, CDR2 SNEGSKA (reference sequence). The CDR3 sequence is CSASTDRVGEQYF. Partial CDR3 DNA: TGCAGTGCTAGCACGGACAGGGTGGGCGAG.

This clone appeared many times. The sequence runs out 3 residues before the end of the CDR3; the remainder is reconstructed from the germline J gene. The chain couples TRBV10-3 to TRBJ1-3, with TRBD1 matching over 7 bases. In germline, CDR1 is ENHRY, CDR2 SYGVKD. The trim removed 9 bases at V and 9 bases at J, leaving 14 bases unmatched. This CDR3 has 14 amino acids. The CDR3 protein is CAINRGFHNGTIYF. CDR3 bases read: TGTGCCATTAACAGGGGATTTCACAACGGCACC.

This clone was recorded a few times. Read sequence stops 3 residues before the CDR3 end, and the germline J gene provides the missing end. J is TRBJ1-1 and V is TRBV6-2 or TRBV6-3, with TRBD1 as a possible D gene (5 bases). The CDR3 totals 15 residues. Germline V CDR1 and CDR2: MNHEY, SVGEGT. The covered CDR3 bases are TGTGCCAGCAGTTACTCGGCTAGCGGGACGGAGACA. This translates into CASSYSASGTET. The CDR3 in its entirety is CASSYSASGTETAFF.

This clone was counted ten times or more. The CDR3 protein is CASSLLTREADTQYF. The part of the CDR3 DNA that was read is TGTGCCAGCAGCTTACTGACTAGGGAGGCAGATACG. This chain connects TRBV7-9 to TRBJ2-3; maybe TRBD2 (6 bases). The read terminates 3 residues before the CDR3 end, so the remaining end is supplied by the germline J gene. The germline gives CDR1 SEHNR, CDR2 FQNEAQ (reference sequence). The CDR3 is made up of 15 amino acids. Trimming left V 2 bases short and J 4 bases short, with 13 bases between.

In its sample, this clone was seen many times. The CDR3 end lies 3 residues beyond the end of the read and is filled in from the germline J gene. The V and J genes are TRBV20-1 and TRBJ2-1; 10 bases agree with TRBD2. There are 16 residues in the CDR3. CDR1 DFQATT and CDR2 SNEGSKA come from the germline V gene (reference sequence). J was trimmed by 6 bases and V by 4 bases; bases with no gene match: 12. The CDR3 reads CSATSPSGRAFNEQFF. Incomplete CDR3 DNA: TGCAGTGCTACCTCCCCGAGCGGGAGGGCCTTCAATGAG.

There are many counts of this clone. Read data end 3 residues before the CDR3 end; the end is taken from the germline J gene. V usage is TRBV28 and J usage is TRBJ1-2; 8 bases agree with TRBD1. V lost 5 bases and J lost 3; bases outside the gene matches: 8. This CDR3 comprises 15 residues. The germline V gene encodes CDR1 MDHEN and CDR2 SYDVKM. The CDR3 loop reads CASSTPDRVHYGYTF. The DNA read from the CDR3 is TGTGCCAGCAGTACCCCGGACAGGGTTCACTATGGC.

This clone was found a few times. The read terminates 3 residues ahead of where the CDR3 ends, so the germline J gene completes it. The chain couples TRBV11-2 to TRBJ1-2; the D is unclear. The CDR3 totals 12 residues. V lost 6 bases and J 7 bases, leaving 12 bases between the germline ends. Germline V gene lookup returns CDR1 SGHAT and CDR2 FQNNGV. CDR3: CASRLRSGGYTF. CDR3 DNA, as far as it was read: TGTGCCAGCAGGCTTCGTTCGGGTGGC.

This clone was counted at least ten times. The DNA read from the CDR3 is TGTGCCAGCAGCTTTGGTAGCACTGAG. Amino acid sequence: CASSFGSTE. In full, the CDR3 reads CASSFGSTEQFF. The J gene is TRBJ2-1, the V gene TRBV7-2; no firm D call. Sequencing ends 3 residues short of the CDR3 end; the germline J gene provides the rest. The CDR3 has 12 residues. Per germline, CDR1 SGHTA and CDR2 FQGNSA. The V gene lost 3 bases and the J gene lost 9 bases, with 9 bases spanning the gap. Combining the CDR3 with reference TRBV7-2 and TRBJ2-1 gives the whole variable domain GAGVSQSPSNKVTEKGKDVELRCDPISGHTALYWYRQSLGQGLEFLIYFQGNSAPDKSGLPSDRFSAERTGGSVSTLTIQRTQQEDSAVYLCASSFGSTEQFFGPGTRLTVL.